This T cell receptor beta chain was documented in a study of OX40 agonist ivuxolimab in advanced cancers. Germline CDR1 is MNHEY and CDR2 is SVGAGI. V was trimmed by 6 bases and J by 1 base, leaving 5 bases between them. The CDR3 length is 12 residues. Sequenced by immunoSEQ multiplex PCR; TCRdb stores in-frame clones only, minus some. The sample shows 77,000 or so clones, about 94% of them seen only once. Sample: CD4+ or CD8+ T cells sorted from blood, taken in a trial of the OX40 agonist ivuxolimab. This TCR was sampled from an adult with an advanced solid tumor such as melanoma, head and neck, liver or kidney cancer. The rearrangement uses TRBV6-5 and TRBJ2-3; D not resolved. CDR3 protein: CASRGGTDTQYF. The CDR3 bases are TGTGCCAGCAGAGGTGGCACAGATACGCAGTATTTT.